This paragraph covers one T cell receptor beta chain sequence. Antigen unknown. The data were taken from a study of CD8 T cells in ankylosing spondylitis. Findings and limits, study-wide: CD8+ by phenotype, disease-linked clones were relatively rare in peripheral blood. Within matched ankylosing spondylitis synovial fluid, disease-linked clones were reportedly significantly enriched. Characteristic, it appeared, of ankylosing spondylitis blood was a TCR beta motif of about eight highly homologous variants.

The authors made TCR beta libraries by quantitative 5'-RACE with molecular barcodes. TCRdb fed the 5' RACE reads into MiXCR, producing one record per CDR3 protein. The sample records 700,000 to 850,000 distinct CDR3 sequences, roughly 10% being singletons. From germline, CDR1 is MNHNS and CDR2 SASEGT. CDR3 size: 14 residues. V lost 4 bases and J lost 10; bases outside the gene matches: 12. The receptor's source is a male donor with ankylosing spondylitis. The chain employs TRBV6-1 and TRBJ2-7; 8 nucleotides match TRBD1. The sequenced sample was blood, either unsorted or a sorted T cell fraction (not recorded which). The CDR3 coding sequence is TGTGCCAGCAGTGGAACCGGGACAGGCCGCCGACAGTACTTC. It codes for CASSGTGTGRRQYF.